Listed below are T cell receptor beta chains from one sample, sequenced in a study of T cells in tumors after PD-1 blockade. Repertoires were generated with immunoSEQ multiplex PCR, while TCRdb's copy carries only in-frame clones and drops some. The data show around 60,000 clones, roughly 77% seen once. Sequencing was performed on PBMCs, taken before anti-PD-1 treatment. All receptors come from a human donor with basal cell carcinoma. The CDR3 runs from the conserved cysteine through the conserved F or W. D genes are given only for firm matches. Part of the rows lack a size; the others show once, few, many or a class for expanded clones.

>TRBV3-1/TRBV3-2|few|TRBD2|TRBJ2-7
TGTGCCAGCAGTCGTGACCGGACTAGCGGGGGGAACGAGCAGTACTTC
CASSRDRTSGGNEQYF
>TRBV5-6|once|-|TRBJ1-4
TGTGCCAGCAGCTTGGCCACGGACGAAAATGAAAAACTGTTTTTT
CASSLATDENEKLFF
>TRBV18|-|TRBD1|TRBJ1-2
TGTGCCAGCTCACAAGGACAGGGGGCCCACTATGGCTACACCTTC
CASSQGQGAHYGYTF
>TRBV6-5|-|TRBD1|TRBJ1-1
TGTGCCAGCAGTTACTCGAGGACAGGAGCAGCTTTCTTT
CASSYSRTGAAFF
>TRBV15|-|TRBD2|TRBJ2-1
TGTGCCACCGGACTAGCGGATTACAATGAGCAGTTCTTC
CATGLADYNEQFF
>TRBV5-1|-|-|TRBJ1-1
TGCGCCAGCAGCTTGGACGATTACCCGGGCACTGAAGCTTTCTTT
CASSLDDYPGTEAFF
>TRBV12-3/TRBV12-4|few|TRBD1|TRBJ1-1
TGTGCCAGCAGTTTAGTCGTGGGACAGGAAGCTTTCTTT
CASSLVVGQEAFF
>TRBV7-8|-|-|TRBJ1-5
TGTGCCAGCAGCGGACAGATGAGCAATCAGCCCCAGCATTTT
CASSGQMSNQPQHF
>TRBV14|few|-|TRBJ2-4
TGTGCCAGCAGCCAAGATTTGGGGTTGGTAAACATTCAGTACTTC
CASSQDLGLVNIQYF
>TRBV11-3|-|-|TRBJ1-4
TGTGCCAGCAGCCGTCTGGGGAATGAAAAACTGTTTTTT
CASSRLGNEKLFF
>TRBV24-1|-|-|TRBJ2-2
TGTGCCACCGGGACGAGCAGGGGGAACACCGGGGAGCTGTTTTTT
CATGTSRGNTGELFF
>TRBV7-2|-|TRBD2|TRBJ2-7
TGTGCCAGCAGCTTAGGAAGGGCTAGCGGGGGCCCCTACGAGCAGTACTTC
CASSLGRASGGPYEQYF
>TRBV28|-|TRBD1|TRBJ1-1
TGTGCCAGCAGTCACCCCGGGACAGGGGAGACTGAAGCTTTCTTT
CASSHPGTGETEAFF
>TRBV7-9|-|TRBD1|TRBJ1-2
TGTGCCAGCAGCTCCCCCTCTCGACAGGGAGGGTATGGCTACACCTTC
CASSSPSRQGGYGYTF
>TRBV27|-|-|TRBJ1-3
TGTGCCAGCAGTTTTAGTGAAGGAGCGGGAGGAAACACCATATATTTT
CASSFSEGAGGNTIYF
>TRBV29-1|-|-|TRBJ2-3
TGCAGCCACAGTCCCGGCACAGATACGCAGTATTTT
CSHSPGTDTQYF
>TRBV12-3/TRBV12-4|-|-|TRBJ2-7
TGTGCCAGCAGTAACCTCAACTTAGGGGAGCAGTACTTC
CASSNLNLGEQYF
>TRBV4-2|few|TRBD2|TRBJ2-1
TGTGCCAGCAGCCAACCTAGCGGGGGGGCAGTAAACAATGAGCAGTTCTTC
CASSQPSGGAVNNEQFF
>TRBV6-5|-|TRBD1|TRBJ1-2
TGTGCCAGCAGTTCCCGGACAGGGACTAACTATGGCTACACCTTC
CASSSRTGTNYGYTF
>TRBV20-1|-|TRBD1|TRBJ2-3
TGCAGTGCTAGTGGAACGGGACAGGGGGTGGGAGATACGCAGTATTTT
CSASGTGQGVGDTQYF
>TRBV3-1/TRBV3-2|-|-|TRBJ2-1
TGTGCCAGCAGGTCACGGCCTGAAGGGAGAGATGAGCAGTTCTTC
CASRSRPEGRDEQFF
>TRBV6-6|few|-|TRBJ1-3
TGTGCCAGCAGTACACCACAGGTCCGCTCTGGAAACACCATATATTTT
CASSTPQVRSGNTIYF
>TRBV19|-|-|TRBJ1-4
TGTGCCAGTATGCTGACAGGCGTCAATGAAAAACTGTTTTTT
CASMLTGVNEKLFF
>TRBV3-1/TRBV3-2|-|-|TRBJ2-4
TGTGCCAGCAGCCTCTGGTCGGTGAACGTTGGCAAAAACATTCAGTACTTC
CASSLWSVNVGKNIQYF
>TRBV5-6|-|TRBD1|TRBJ2-2
TGTGCCAGCACCTTCACGACAGGGTTCCTCCGCTTAACCACCGGGGAGCTGTTTTTT
CASTFTTGFLRLTTGELFF
>TRBV4-1|-|-|TRBJ2-2
TGCGCCAGCAGCCAAGACCCTTCCACCGGGGAGCTGTTTTTT
CASSQDPSTGELFF
>TRBV30|once|-|TRBJ2-1
TGTGCTCAACGGCGGGGCGGGGCCAATGAGCAGTTCTTC
CAQRRGGANEQFF
>TRBV7-9|-|-|TRBJ2-3
TGTGCCAGCAGCTTTGGTGTAGGAGACGGCCAGGATTTT
CASSFGVGDGQDF
>TRBV27|few|TRBD2|TRBJ2-2
TGTGCCAGCAGTCCCATTGGGGGGGACACCGGGGAGCTGTTTTTT
CASSPIGGDTGELFF
>TRBV30|-|TRBD1|TRBJ1-2
TGTGCCTGGAGTGGGCCGGGACAGGCAATAAACTATGGCTACACCTTC
CAWSGPGQAINYGYTF